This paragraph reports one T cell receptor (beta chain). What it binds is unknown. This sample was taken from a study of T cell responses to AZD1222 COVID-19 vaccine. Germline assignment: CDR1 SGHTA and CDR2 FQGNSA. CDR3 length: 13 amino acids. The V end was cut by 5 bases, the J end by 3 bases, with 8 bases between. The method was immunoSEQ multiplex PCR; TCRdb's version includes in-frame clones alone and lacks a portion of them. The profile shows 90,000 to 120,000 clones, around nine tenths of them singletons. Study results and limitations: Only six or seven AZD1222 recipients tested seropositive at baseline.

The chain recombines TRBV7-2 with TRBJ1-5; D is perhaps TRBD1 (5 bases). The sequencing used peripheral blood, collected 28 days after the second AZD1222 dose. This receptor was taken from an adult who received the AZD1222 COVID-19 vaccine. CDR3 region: CASSDSSNQPQHF. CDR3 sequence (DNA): TGTGCCAGCAGCGACAGTTCCAATCAGCCCCAGCATTTT.